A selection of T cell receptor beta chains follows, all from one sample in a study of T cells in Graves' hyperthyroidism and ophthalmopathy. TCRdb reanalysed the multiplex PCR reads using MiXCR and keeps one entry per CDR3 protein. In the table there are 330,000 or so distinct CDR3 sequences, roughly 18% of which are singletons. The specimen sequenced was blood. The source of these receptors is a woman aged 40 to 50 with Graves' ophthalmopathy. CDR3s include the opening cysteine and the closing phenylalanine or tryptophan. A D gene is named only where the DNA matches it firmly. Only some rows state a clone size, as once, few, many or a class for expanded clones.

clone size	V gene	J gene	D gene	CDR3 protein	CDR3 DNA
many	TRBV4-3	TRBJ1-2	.	CASSQERPPWGYGYTF	TGCGCCAGCAGCCAAGAGAGGCCACCTTGGGGCTATGGCTACACCTTC
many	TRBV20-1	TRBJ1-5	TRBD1	CSATKGTGRNQPQHF	TGCAGTGCCACTAAGGGGACAGGGAGGAATCAGCCCCAGCATTTT
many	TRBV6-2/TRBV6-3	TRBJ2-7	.	CASSYRDGSYEQYF	TGTGCCAGCAGTTACCGGGACGGCTCCTACGAGCAGTACTTC
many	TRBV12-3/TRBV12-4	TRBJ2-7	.	CASSPNPGARASYEQYF	TGTGCCAGCAGTCCCAACCCGGGGGCTAGGGCGAGCTACGAGCAGTACTTC
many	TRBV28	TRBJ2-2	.	CASSRPGALAGELFF	TGTGCCAGCAGTCGGCCAGGAGCCCTGGCCGGGGAGCTGTTTTTT
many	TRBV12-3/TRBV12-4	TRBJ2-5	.	CASSFSRDQYF	TGTGCCAGCAGTTTTTCCCGGGACCAGTACTTC
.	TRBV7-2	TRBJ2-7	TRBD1	CASSLVSTGEQYF	TGTGCCAGCAGCTTAGTCTCGACAGGGGAGCAGTACTTC
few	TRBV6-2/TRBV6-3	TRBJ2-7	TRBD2	CASSYGTSGKYEQYF	TGTGCCAGCAGTTACGGGACTAGCGGGAAATACGAGCAGTACTTC
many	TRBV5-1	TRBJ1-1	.	CASSLEVNRWDTEAFF	TGCGCCAGCAGCTTGGAAGTCAACCGATGGGACACTGAAGCTTTCTTT
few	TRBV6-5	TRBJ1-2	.	CASSYGASDYGYTF	TGTGCCAGCAGTTACGGGGCCTCGGACTATGGCTACACCTTC
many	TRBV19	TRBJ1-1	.	CASRSWREVDEAFF	TGTGCCAGTAGAAGTTGGAGGGAAGTTGATGAAGCTTTCTTT
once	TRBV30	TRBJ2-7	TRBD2	CAWSVGGSSNEQYF	TGTGCCTGGAGTGTTGGCGGGAGTAGTAACGAGCAGTACTTC
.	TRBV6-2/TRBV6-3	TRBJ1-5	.	CASSYSSGGLNQPQHF	TGTGCCAGCAGTTACTCAAGCGGGGGCCTCAATCAGCCCCAGCATTTT
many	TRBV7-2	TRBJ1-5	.	CASSLELNQPQHF	TGTGCCAGCAGCTTAGAACTTAATCAGCCCCAGCATTTT
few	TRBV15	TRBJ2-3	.	CATSSTPGPGTDTQYF	TGTGCCACCAGCAGCACCCCAGGGCCCGGCACAGATACGCAGTATTTT
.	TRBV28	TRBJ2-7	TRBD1	CASSLALGQNISYEQYF	TGTGCCAGCAGTTTAGCCCTGGGACAGAACATCTCCTACGAGCAGTACTTC
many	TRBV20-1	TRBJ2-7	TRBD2	CSAMGLAGEVTYEQYF	TGCAGTGCTATGGGACTAGCGGGAGAGGTAACCTACGAGCAGTACTTC
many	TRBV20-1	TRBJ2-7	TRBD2	CSARDSGAGGYEQYF	TGCAGTGCTAGGGATTCGGGAGCGGGAGGCTACGAGCAGTACTTC
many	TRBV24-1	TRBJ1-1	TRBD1	CATSAAGQGTEAFF	TGTGCCACCAGTGCTGCCGGACAGGGCACTGAAGCTTTCTTT
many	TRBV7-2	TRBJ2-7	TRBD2	CASSSLPSGRAYEQYF	TGTGCCAGCAGCTCGCTGCCTAGCGGGAGGGCCTACGAGCAGTACTTC
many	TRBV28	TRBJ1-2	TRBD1	CASSLETGRQGYTF	TGTGCCAGCAGTTTGGAGACAGGGCGACAGGGCTACACCTTC
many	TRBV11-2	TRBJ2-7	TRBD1	CASSQGVPYEQYF	TGTGCCAGCAGCCAGGGGGTCCCCTACGAGCAGTACTTC
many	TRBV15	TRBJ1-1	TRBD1	CATSSYRGMNTEAFF	TGTGCCACCAGCAGCTACAGGGGCATGAACACTGAAGCTTTCTTT